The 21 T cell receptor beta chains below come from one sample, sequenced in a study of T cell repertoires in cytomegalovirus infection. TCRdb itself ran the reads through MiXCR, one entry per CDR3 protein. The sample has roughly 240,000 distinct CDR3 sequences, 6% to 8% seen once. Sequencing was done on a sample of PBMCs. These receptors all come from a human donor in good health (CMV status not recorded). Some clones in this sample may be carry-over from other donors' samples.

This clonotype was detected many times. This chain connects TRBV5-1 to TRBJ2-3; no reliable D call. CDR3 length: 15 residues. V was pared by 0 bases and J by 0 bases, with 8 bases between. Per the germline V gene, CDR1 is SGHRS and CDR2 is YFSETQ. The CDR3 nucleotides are TGCGCCAGCAGCTTGGACGGAGTGAGCACAGATACGCAGTATTTT. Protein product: CASSLDGVSTDTQYF.

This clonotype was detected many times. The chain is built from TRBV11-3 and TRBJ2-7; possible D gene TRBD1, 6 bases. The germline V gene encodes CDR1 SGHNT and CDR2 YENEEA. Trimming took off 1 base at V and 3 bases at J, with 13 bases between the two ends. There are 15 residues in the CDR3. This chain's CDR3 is CASSLGRGTHYEQYF. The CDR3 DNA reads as TGTGCCAGCAGCTTAGGCAGGGGTACCCACTACGAGCAGTACTTC.

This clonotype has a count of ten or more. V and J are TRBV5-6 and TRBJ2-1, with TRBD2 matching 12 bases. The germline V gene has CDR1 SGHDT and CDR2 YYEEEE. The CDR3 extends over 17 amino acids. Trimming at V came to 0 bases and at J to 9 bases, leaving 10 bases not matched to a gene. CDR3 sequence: CASSLGGLAGGPIEQFF. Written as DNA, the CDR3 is TGTGCCAGCAGCTTGGGGGGCCTAGCGGGGGGGCCGATTGAGCAGTTCTTC.

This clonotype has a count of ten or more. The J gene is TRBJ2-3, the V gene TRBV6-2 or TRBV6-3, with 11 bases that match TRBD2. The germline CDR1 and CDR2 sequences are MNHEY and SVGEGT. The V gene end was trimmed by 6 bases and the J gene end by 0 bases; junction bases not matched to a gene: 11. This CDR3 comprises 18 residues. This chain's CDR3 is CASRGSLAGGRSTDTQYF. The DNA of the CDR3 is TGTGCCAGCAGAGGCAGCCTAGCGGGGGGCAGAAGCACAGATACGCAGTATTTT.

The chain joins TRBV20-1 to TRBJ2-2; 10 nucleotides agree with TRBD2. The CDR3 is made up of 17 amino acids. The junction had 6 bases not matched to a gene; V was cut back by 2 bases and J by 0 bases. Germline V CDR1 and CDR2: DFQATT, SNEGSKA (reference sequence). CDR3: CSARPGLADPNTGELFF. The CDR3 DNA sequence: TGCAGTGCTAGACCTGGACTAGCGGATCCGAACACCGGGGAGCTGTTTTTT.

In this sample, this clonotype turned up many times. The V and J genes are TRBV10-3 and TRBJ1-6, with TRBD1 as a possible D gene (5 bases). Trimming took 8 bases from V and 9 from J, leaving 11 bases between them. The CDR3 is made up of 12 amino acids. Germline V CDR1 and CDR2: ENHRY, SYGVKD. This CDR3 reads CAIQGSGSPLHF. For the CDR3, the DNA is TGTGCCATCCAGGGATCGGGTTCACCCCTCCACTTT.

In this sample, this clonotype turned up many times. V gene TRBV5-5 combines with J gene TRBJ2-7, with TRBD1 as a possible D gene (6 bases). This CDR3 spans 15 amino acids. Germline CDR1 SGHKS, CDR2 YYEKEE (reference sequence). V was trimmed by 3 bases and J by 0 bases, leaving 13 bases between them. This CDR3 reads CASSSQGTSSYEQYF. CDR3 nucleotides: TGTGCCAGCAGCTCACAGGGAACGAGCTCCTACGAGCAGTACTTC.

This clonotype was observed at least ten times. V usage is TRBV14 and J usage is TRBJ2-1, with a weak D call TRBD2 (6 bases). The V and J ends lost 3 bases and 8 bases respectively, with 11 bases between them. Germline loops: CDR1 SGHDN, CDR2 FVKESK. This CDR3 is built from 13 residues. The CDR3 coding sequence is TGTGCCAGCAGCCATGGAGGGATACATGAGCAGTTCTTC. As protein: CASSHGGIHEQFF.

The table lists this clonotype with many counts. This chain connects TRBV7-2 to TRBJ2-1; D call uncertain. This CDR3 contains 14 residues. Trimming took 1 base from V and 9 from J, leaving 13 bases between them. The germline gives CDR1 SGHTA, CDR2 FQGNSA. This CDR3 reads CASSLVAGTGEQFF. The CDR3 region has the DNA TGTGCCAGCAGCTTAGTGGCAGGCACGGGTGAGCAGTTCTTC.

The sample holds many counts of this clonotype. This chain's CDR3 is CASSPGQGSDTQYF. CDR3 bases: TGTGCCAGCAGCCCGGGACAGGGCTCAGATACGCAGTATTTT. The J gene is TRBJ2-3, the V gene TRBV7-2; TRBD1 agrees at 9 bases. Per the germline V gene, CDR1 is SGHTA and CDR2 is FQGNSA. V shed 5 bases, J shed 4 bases, and the junction held 4 bases outside the gene matches. CDR3 size: 14 residues.

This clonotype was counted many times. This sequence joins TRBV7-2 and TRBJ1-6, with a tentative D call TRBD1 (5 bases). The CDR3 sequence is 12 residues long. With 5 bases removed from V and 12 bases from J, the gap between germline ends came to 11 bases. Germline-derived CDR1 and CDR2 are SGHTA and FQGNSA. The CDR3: CASSKNRQPLHF. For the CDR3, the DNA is TGTGCCAGCAGCAAAAACAGGCAACCCCTCCACTTT.

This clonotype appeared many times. CDR3 in amino acids: CASSLIGATEAFF. In DNA, the CDR3 is TGTGCCAGCAGTTTAATTGGGGCCACTGAAGCTTTCTTT. The J gene is TRBJ1-1, the V gene TRBV12-3 or TRBV12-4, with a possible D match to TRBD1 (5 bases). Trimming shortened V by 2 bases and J by 4 bases, and 8 bases separated the two germline ends. This CDR3 spans 13 amino acids.

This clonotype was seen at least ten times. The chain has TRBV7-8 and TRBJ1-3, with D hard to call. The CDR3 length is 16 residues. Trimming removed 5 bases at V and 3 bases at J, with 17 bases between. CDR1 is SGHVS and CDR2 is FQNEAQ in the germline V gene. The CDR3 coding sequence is TGTGCCAGCAGCCCTCTCTCCACGTCGTATGGAAACACCATATATTTT. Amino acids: CASSPLSTSYGNTIYF.

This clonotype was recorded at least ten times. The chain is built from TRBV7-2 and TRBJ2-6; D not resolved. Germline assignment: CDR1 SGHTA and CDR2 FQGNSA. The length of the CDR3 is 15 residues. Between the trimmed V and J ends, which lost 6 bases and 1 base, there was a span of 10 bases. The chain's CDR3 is CASRNAASGANVLTF. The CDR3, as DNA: TGTGCCAGCAGAAACGCGGCTTCTGGGGCCAACGTCCTGACTTTC.

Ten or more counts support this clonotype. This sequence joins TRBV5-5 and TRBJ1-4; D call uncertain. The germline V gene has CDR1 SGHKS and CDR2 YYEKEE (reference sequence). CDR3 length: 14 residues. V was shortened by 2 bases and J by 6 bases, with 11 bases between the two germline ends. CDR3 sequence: CASSFDPLDEKLFF. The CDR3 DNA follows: TGTGCCAGCAGCTTTGACCCTTTAGATGAAAAACTGTTTTTT.

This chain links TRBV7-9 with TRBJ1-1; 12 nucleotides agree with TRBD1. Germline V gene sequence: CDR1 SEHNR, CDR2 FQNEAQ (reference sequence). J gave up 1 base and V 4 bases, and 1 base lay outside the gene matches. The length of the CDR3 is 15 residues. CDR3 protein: CASSWDRGPNTEAFF. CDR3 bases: TGTGCCAGCAGCTGGGACAGGGGGCCGAACACTGAAGCTTTCTTT.

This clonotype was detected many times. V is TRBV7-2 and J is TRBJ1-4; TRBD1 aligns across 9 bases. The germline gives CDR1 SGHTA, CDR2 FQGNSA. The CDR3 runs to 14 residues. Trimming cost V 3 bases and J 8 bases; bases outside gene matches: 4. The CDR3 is CASSLGQGREKLFF. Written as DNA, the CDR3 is TGTGCCAGCAGCTTGGGACAGGGAAGGGAAAAACTGTTTTTT.

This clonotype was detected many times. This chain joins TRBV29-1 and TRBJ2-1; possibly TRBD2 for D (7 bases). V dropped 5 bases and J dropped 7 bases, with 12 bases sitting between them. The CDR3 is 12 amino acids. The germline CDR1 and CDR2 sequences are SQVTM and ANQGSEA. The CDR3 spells CSVYGGQNEQFF. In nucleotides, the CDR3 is TGCAGCGTTTACGGGGGGCAAAATGAGCAGTTCTTC.

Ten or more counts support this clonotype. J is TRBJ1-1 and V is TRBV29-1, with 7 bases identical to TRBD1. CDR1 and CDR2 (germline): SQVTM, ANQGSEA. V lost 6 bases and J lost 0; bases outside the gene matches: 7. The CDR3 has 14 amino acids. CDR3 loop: CSVVGTVLNTEAFF. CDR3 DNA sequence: TGCAGCGTCGTCGGGACAGTTCTGAACACTGAAGCTTTCTTT. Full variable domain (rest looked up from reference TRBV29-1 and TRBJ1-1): SAVISQKPSRDICQRGTSLTIQCQVDSQVTMMFWYRQQPGQSLTLIATANQGSEATYESGFVIDKFPISRPNLTFSTLTVSNMSPEDSSIYLCSVVGTVLNTEAFFGQGTRLTVV.

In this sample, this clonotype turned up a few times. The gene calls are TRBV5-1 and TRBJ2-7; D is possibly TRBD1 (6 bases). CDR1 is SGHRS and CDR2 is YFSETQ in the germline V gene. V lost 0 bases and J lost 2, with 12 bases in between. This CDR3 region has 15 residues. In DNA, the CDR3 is TGCGCCAGCAGCTTGGGGCGGACAGACACCTACGAGCAGTACTTC. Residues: CASSLGRTDTYEQYF.

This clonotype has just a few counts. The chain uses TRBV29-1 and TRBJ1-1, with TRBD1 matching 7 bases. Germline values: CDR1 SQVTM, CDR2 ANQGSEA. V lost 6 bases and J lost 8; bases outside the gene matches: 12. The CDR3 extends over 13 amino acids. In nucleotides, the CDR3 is TGCAGCGTCGAGACATTCGGACAGGTAGAAGCTTTCTTT. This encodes CSVETFGQVEAFF.